This T cell receptor (beta chain) originates from a study of beta chain features in type 1 diabetes. Turning to the study itself: Age, gender and cell yields were alike across patients and healthy donors.

This clone was seen a handful of times. Its antigen is still unknown. Reverse transcribing all isolated RNA meant expressed TCRB transcripts were sequenced. Sequenced by immunoSEQ multiplex PCR; TCRdb stores in-frame clones only, minus some. The sample lists some 280,000 clones, more than 13% seen once, with more than 0.015% in the top ten. Study-wide points: In every one of the four CD4+ subsets, TCRB CDR3s were moderately but significantly shorter in Type 1 diabetes patients. Naive, central memory and regulatory TCRB repertoires appeared more similar among patients than healthy donors.

Sorting of CD4+ naive, central memory, regulatory and stem cell-like memory cells was performed via CD45RO/CCR7/CD25/CD127/CD95/CD27. CDR1 is SGDLS and CDR2 is YYNGEE in the germline V gene. This CDR3 contains 14 residues. Trimming left V 0 bases short and J 0 bases short, with 7 bases between. This sequence joins TRBV9 and TRBJ2-7; the D is unclear. Sequenced: naive CD4+ T cells from blood. The sequence was collected from a man between 25 and 39 years old with type 1 diabetes. CDR3 sequence reads: CASSVARSSYEQYF. The CDR3 DNA reads as TGTGCCAGCAGCGTAGCACGCAGCTCCTACGAGCAGTACTTC.